A single sample gave rise to the 24 T cell receptor beta chains below, sequenced in a study of type 1 regulatory T cells. The antigens of these receptors remain unknown. Using its own MiXCR run on the reads, TCRdb lists one record per CDR3 protein. The profile covers tens of thousands of distinct CDR3 sequences, with 55% to 65% appearing a single time and approximately 2% taken by the ten largest. The material sequenced was cultured non-Tr1 T cells, either the whole culture or a sorted T cell fraction (not recorded which). Receptor source: a human donor in good health.

The chain couples TRBV4-1 to TRBJ1-4; weak D call: TRBD1 (6 bases). This CDR3 is 13 amino acids long. Trimming cost V 5 bases and J 8 bases, with 12 bases left between them. Germline-derived CDR1 and CDR2 are MGHRA and YSYEKL. The CDR3 spells CASSLTGLEKLFF. In nucleotides, the CDR3 is TGCGCCAGCAGCTTAACAGGGTTGGAAAAACTGTTTTTT.

This chain connects TRBV20-1 to TRBJ2-3; 7 nucleotides align to TRBD2. The CDR3 consists of 14 residues. Germline-derived CDR1 and CDR2 are DFQATT and SNEGSKA (reference sequence). Unmatched junction bases numbered 6, after V lost 3 bases and J lost 3 bases. The DNA for the CDR3 is TGCAGTGCTAGTACCAGCGGGACTACAGATACGCAGTATTTT. This gives the protein CSASTSGTTDTQYF.

The CDR3 nucleotides read TGTGCCAGCAGCTTTAGCGGTGCTAGCACAGATACGCAGTATTTT. Amino acids: CASSFSGASTDTQYF. The chain is built from TRBV5-4 and TRBJ2-3; D may be TRBD2 (6 bases). Germline assignment: CDR1 SGHNT and CDR2 YYREEE (reference sequence). V was pared by 2 bases and J by 0 bases, with 10 bases between. The CDR3 is 15 residues long. The variable domain in full, with the rest retrieved from reference TRBV5-4 and TRBJ2-3, is ETGVTQSPTHLIKTRGQQVTLRCSSQSGHNTVSWYQQALGQGPQFIFQYYREEENGRGNFPPRFSGLQFPNYSSELNVNALELDDSALYLCASSFSGASTDTQYFGPGTRLTVL.

This clonotype was seen only a few times. This sequence joins TRBV6-2 or TRBV6-3 and TRBJ2-1, with TRBD2 as a possible D gene (5 bases). The CDR3 runs 14 residues. CDR1 and CDR2 from the germline V gene are MNHEY and SVGEGT. V gave up 6 bases and J gave up 4 bases, with 13 bases separating them. The CDR3 DNA sequence: TGTGCCAGCAGAAAAGCGGAGCCTTACAATGAGCAGTTCTTC. Its protein product is CASRKAEPYNEQFF.

This clonotype was found a few times. The chain joins TRBV12-3 or TRBV12-4 to TRBJ2-1, with D possibly being TRBD2 (6 bases). Trimming pared 5 bases from V and 2 bases from J, leaving 13 bases between. The CDR3 has 15 residues. This chain's CDR3 is CASSALTSPYNEQFF. The CDR3, as DNA: TGTGCCAGCAGTGCTCTCACTAGCCCCTACAATGAGCAGTTCTTC.

A few counts support this clonotype. V and J are TRBV5-1 and TRBJ2-7; D is ambiguous. The CDR3 contains 13 residues. The germline CDR1 and CDR2 sequences are SGHRS and YFSETQ. With 0 bases removed from V and 6 bases from J, the gap between germline ends came to 10 bases. The CDR3 DNA is TGCGCCAGCAGCTTGGCCCCAGTAGGCGAGCAGTACTTC. Translated, it gives CASSLAPVGEQYF.

The rearrangement links TRBV5-1 to TRBJ2-2, with a tentative D call TRBD2 (5 bases). Trimming removed 5 bases from V and 1 base from J, with 12 bases in between. The CDR3 is 15 amino acids. From germline, CDR1 is SGHRS and CDR2 YFSETQ. CDR3 bases: TGCGCCAGCAGACGGGAAACGGGGAACACCGGGGAGCTGTTTTTT. Its protein is CASRRETGNTGELFF.

CDR3 sequence (DNA): TGCAGTGCAACCGCTAGCGGGAAGTCCCCAGATACGCAGTATTTT. Amino acids: CSATASGKSPDTQYF. The rearrangement joins TRBV20-1 to TRBJ2-3; TRBD2 matches at 9 bases. The V segment lost 6 bases and the J segment 4 bases; nucleotides outside the gene matches: 11. The CDR3 loop spans 15 amino acids. Per germline, CDR1 DFQATT and CDR2 SNEGSKA (reference sequence).

The chain couples TRBV12-3 or TRBV12-4 to TRBJ2-2; 9 positions agree with TRBD2. The CDR3 covers 19 residues. J was trimmed by 4 bases and V by 7 bases; bases with no gene match: 19. The CDR3 bases are TGTGCCAGCACCATTTCTGCGCCTAGCGGGGCCCGTGGCACCGGGGAGCTGTTTTTT. Residues: CASTISAPSGARGTGELFF.

This clonotype was observed a few times. The chain joins TRBV19 to TRBJ2-1; TRBD2 might be the D (6 bases). CDR1 and CDR2 (germline): LNHDA, SQIVND (reference sequence). V lost 4 bases, J lost 1 base, and 8 bases lay in between. The CDR3 is 14 amino acids. The CDR3 spells CASSRRESYNEQFF. CDR3 bases: TGTGCCAGTAGTAGGAGGGAGTCCTACAATGAGCAGTTCTTC.

The CDR3 reads CASSQTSAYNEQFF. The DNA of the CDR3 is TGTGCCAGCAGCCAAACTAGCGCATACAATGAGCAGTTCTTC. This rearrangement joins TRBV11-2 to TRBJ2-1; 7 bases are shared with TRBD2. The CDR3 has 14 residues. Germline trimming cut 5 bases from V and 4 bases from J; bases unmatched to any gene: 5. Germline loops: CDR1 SGHAT, CDR2 FQNNGV.

This clonotype was picked up one time. V usage is TRBV3-1 and J usage is TRBJ2-2; D might be TRBD2 (5 bases). This CDR3 is 16 amino acids long. Per germline, CDR1 LGHDT and CDR2 YNNKEL (reference sequence). The germline V and J ends were trimmed by 2 bases and 3 bases, with 13 bases remaining between them. This chain's CDR3 is CASSQRRGWDTGELFF. The CDR3 bases are TGTGCCAGCAGCCAACGCCGAGGGTGGGACACCGGGGAGCTGTTTTTT.

The CDR3 DNA reads as TGTGCCAGCTCCTCTCCCCAGGGGGCGCGGGAGACCCAGTACTTC. Amino acid sequence: CASSSPQGARETQYF. The chain recombines TRBV28 with TRBJ2-5, with 8 bases identical to TRBD1. This CDR3 has 15 amino acids. Germline values: CDR1 MDHEN, CDR2 SYDVKM. V lost 8 bases and J lost 5; bases outside the gene matches: 13.

This clonotype appeared a few times. The CDR3: CASRGQVNTEAFF. The DNA for the CDR3 is TGCGCCAGCAGAGGACAGGTAAACACTGAAGCTTTCTTT. V is TRBV4-1 and J is TRBJ1-1; the match to TRBD1 covers 7 bases. This CDR3 comprises 13 residues. Germline-derived CDR1 and CDR2 are MGHRA and YSYEKL. Trimming removed 6 bases from V and 2 bases from J; junction bases left unmatched: 3.

The rearrangement joins TRBV20-1 to TRBJ1-1; D is perhaps TRBD1 (6 bases). V was trimmed by 5 bases and J by 1 base, leaving 11 bases between them. CDR3 length: 13 amino acids. CDR1 and CDR2 (germline): DFQATT, SNEGSKA (reference sequence). CDR3 sequence reads: CSARRGANTEAFF. CDR3 in DNA: TGCAGTGCTCGCAGGGGAGCGAACACTGAAGCTTTCTTT.

The chain combines TRBV18 with TRBJ2-1, with 10 bases matching TRBD2. There are 17 residues in the CDR3. Germline assignment: CDR1 KGHSH and CDR2 LQKENI. V gave up 2 bases and J gave up 7 bases; unmatched junction bases: 11. The CDR3 spells CASSPGGTIAGGNEQFF. CDR3 nucleotides: TGTGCCAGCTCACCAGGGGGAACCATAGCGGGAGGAAATGAGCAGTTCTTC. Using reference TRBV18 and TRBJ2-1 for the parts outside the CDR3, the full variable domain is NAGVMQNPRHLVRRRGQEARLRCSPMKGHSHVYWYRQLPEEGLKFMVYLQKENIIDESGMPKERFSAEFPKEGPSILRIQQVVRGDSAAYFCASSPGGTIAGGNEQFFGPGTRLTVL.

In this sample, this clonotype turned up a few times. This chain uses TRBV4-3 with TRBJ2-5, with 12 bases aligning to TRBD2. The length of the CDR3 is 16 residues. The germline V gene has CDR1 LGHNA and CDR2 YSLEER. Unmatched junction bases numbered 3, after V lost 4 bases and J lost 0 bases. The DNA for the CDR3 is TGCGCCAGCAGCCCCCGGACTAGCGGGAACCAAGAGACCCAGTACTTC. Protein product: CASSPRTSGNQETQYF.

The chain combines TRBV20-1 with TRBJ2-3; 14 nucleotides agree with TRBD2. The germline V gene has CDR1 DFQATT and CDR2 SNEGSKA (reference sequence). V lost 5 bases and J lost 5; bases outside the gene matches: 18. This CDR3 has 19 residues. Here the CDR3 DNA reads TGCAGTGCTTACGACTCAAACGGGACTAGCGGGAGAGGAGGAGATACGCAGTATTTT. Protein sequence: CSAYDSNGTSGRGGDTQYF.

This sequence joins TRBV20-1 and TRBJ2-5, with D hard to call. The CDR3 is 14 residues long. CDR1 is DFQATT, CDR2 SNEGSKA, per germline (reference sequence). Deletions cut 0 bases from V and 0 bases from J, with 8 bases between. The CDR3 sequence: CSARDPRNQETQYF. CDR3 in DNA: TGCAGTGCTAGAGATCCGAGGAACCAAGAGACCCAGTACTTC.

The chain joins TRBV5-1 to TRBJ2-7, with D possibly being TRBD1 (6 bases). Germline CDR1 is SGHRS and CDR2 is YFSETQ. The CDR3 runs 13 residues. V was pared by 4 bases and J by 3 bases, with 11 bases between. The CDR3 loop is CASSATGHYEQYF. The DNA of the CDR3 is TGCGCCAGCAGCGCGACAGGACACTACGAGCAGTACTTC.

The chain is built from TRBV7-9 and TRBJ2-4; TRBD1 aligns across 7 bases. There are 12 residues in the CDR3. The germline CDR1 and CDR2 sequences are SEHNR and FQNEAQ (reference sequence). V lost 6 bases, J lost 8 bases, and 4 bases stayed unmatched. The CDR3 DNA reads as TGTGCCAGCAGTGACAGGGTAGACATTCAGTACTTC. Translated, it gives CASSDRVDIQYF. Based on the CDR3 plus reference TRBV7-9 and TRBJ2-4, the full variable domain is DTGVSQNPRHKITKRGQNVTFRCDPISEHNRLYWYRQTLGQGPEFLTYFQNEAQLEKSRLLSDRFSAERPKGSFSTLEIQRTEQGDSAMYLCASSDRVDIQYFGAGTRLSVL.

Worth noting for this clonotype: The junction shows a germline mismatch at one end, possibly a read error. The chain employs TRBV9 and TRBJ2-1; D perhaps matches TRBD2 (6 bases). CDR3 size: 12 residues. Germline loops: CDR1 SGDLS, CDR2 YYNGEE. Written as DNA, the CDR3 is TGTGCCAGCAACGTAGTAGACGGGAGACAGTTCTTC. It encodes CASNVVDGRQFF.

The chain is built from TRBV29-1 and TRBJ1-1; the D gene is possibly TRBD1 (6 bases). The CDR3 runs 13 residues. Per the germline V gene, CDR1 is SQVTM and CDR2 is ANQGSEA. V lost 4 bases and J lost 7, with 16 bases in between. The CDR3 DNA follows: TGCAGCGTTGTAGTGACAGGTGTTAATGAAGCTTTCTTT. Translating gives CSVVVTGVNEAFF.

This chain connects TRBV20-1 to TRBJ1-5; D might be TRBD1 (6 bases). Germline lookup yields CDR1 DFQATT and CDR2 SNEGSKA (reference sequence). V was clipped by 3 bases and J by 1 base, with 16 bases between them. The length of the CDR3 is 16 residues. In nucleotides, the CDR3 is TGCAGTGCTAGGCGGGGGGGCGGCTTCAGCAATCAGCCCCAGCATTTT. Translating it yields CSARRGGGFSNQPQHF.